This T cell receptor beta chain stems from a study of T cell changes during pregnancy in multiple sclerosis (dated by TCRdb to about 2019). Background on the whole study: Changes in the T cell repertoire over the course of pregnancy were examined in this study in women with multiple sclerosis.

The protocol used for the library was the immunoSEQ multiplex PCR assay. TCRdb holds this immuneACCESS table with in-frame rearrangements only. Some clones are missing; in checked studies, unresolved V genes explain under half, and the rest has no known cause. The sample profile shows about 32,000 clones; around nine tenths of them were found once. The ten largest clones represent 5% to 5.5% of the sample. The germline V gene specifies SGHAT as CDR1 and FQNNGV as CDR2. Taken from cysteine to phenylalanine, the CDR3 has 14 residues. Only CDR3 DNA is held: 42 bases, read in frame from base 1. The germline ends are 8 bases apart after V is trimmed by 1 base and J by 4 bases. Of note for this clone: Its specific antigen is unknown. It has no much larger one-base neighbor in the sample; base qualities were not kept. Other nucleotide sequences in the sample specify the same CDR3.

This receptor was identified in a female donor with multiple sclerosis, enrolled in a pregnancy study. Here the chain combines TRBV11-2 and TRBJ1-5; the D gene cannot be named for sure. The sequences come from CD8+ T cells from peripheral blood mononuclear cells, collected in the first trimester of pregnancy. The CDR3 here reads CASSLGSGNQPQHF. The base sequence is TGTGCCAGCAGCTTAGGGAGCGGGAATCAGCCCCAGCATTTT.